This T cell receptor (beta chain) was captured in a study of T cell clones after liver transplantation. Worth noting for this clone: Its antigen is currently unknown.

Thawed unstimulated PBMCs were FACS-sorted by CD3, CD4 and CD8 into two populations. Some clones are missing from TCRdb's copy, which holds only in-frame ones; the method was immunoSEQ multiplex PCR. The sample shows about 20,000 clones, 75% to 90% of them seen only once. Whole-study results and caveats: Post-transplant, graft-donor-reactive CD4 TCRbeta sequences in blood dropped significantly in 5 of 8 subjects.

Looked up from germline, CDR1 is PRHDT and CDR2 is FYEKMQ (reference sequence). V was clipped by 2 bases and J by 3 bases, with 10 bases between them. The CDR3 length is 14 residues. The source is a human patient who received a liver transplant. Some of the T cells might come from the graft donor. The chain is built from TRBV13 and TRBJ1-2; D may be TRBD1 (6 bases). Sample: CD8+ T cells from blood, taken around 42 months after liver transplant. The CDR3 nucleotides read TGTGCCAGCAGCTTATTTACAGGGTACTATGGCTACACCTTC. Translated: CASSLFTGYYGYTF.